This passage covers 22 T cell receptor beta chains from one sample sequenced in a study of human T cells and chemical hapten exposure. Specified time point: patch test 3, about 24 weeks after DPC sensitization. Treatment defined: therapeutic diphenylcyclopropenone sensitization with weekly scalp DPC. From the RACE reads, TCRdb called clonotypes with MiXCR, one entry per CDR3 protein. The sample yields about 89,000 distinct CDR3 sequences, 10% to 15% seen once. Source: whole blood, taken in connection with sensitization to the hapten diphenylcyclopropenone (DPC). The receptors originated from a woman aged 50 to 60 with alopecia areata. Some clones in this sample may be carry-over from other donors' samples.

Regarding this clonotype: A much larger clone differs from this one at a single base, so this may be a read error. This chain joins TRBV6-5 and TRBJ2-4; perhaps TRBD1 as D (6 bases). This CDR3 is 14 amino acids long. Germline V gene data show CDR1 as MNHEY and CDR2 as SVGAGI. CDR3 in DNA: TGTGCCAGCAGTACTCTCAGGGGCAAAAACATTCGGTACTTC. It specifies CASSTLRGKNIRYF.

V is TRBV7-6 and J is TRBJ2-3; D gene uncertain. V lost 0 bases, J lost 0 bases, and 4 bases lay in between. Germline values: CDR1 SGHVS, CDR2 FNYEAQ. The CDR3 length is 14 residues. Written as DNA, the CDR3 is TGTGCCAGCAGCTTAGCGCAGAGCACAGATACGCAGTATTTT. Protein: CASSLAQSTDTQYF.

This clonotype showed up many times. The rearrangement uses TRBV11-2 and TRBJ2-5; a possible D gene is TRBD1 (6 bases). Germline V gives CDR1 SGHAT, CDR2 FQNNGV. This CDR3 contains 15 residues. Trimming stripped 5 bases from V and 2 bases from J, with 15 bases between. The CDR3 sequence: CASSETGTPQETQYF. DNA for the CDR3: TGTGCCAGCAGCGAAACAGGGACGCCTCAAGAGACCCAGTACTTC.

Only a few counts were recorded for this clonotype. J is TRBJ2-1 and V is TRBV18; D is possibly TRBD1 or TRBD2 (5 bases each). CDR1 is KGHSH and CDR2 is LQKENI in the germline V gene. V dropped 3 bases and J dropped 9 bases, with 21 bases sitting between them. The CDR3 is 16 amino acids. CDR3 nucleotide sequence: TGTGCCAGCTCACCCCGGGGACCGGGGTTAGGTAGTGAGCAGTTCTTC. It translates to CASSPRGPGLGSEQFF.

The gene calls are TRBV2 and TRBJ1-5, with 8 bases matching TRBD1. The V segment lost 6 bases and the J segment 9 bases; nucleotides outside the gene matches: 10. Germline CDR1 SNHLY, CDR2 FYNNEI. The length of the CDR3 is 14 residues. The CDR3 bases are TGTGCCAGCAGCGTACAGGGGGAGCGAGGGCCCCAGCATTTT. Translating gives CASSVQGERGPQHF.

This clonotype was observed a few times. This sequence joins TRBV12-3 or TRBV12-4 and TRBJ2-3; maybe TRBD1 (6 bases). This CDR3 is built from 15 residues. Trimming took 3 bases from V and 1 from J, leaving 11 bases between them. The CDR3 loop reads CASSFRGRGTDTQYF. CDR3 coding DNA: TGTGCCAGCAGTTTCAGGGGCCGGGGCACAGATACGCAGTATTTT.

This clonotype was detected a few times. The V and J genes are TRBV18 and TRBJ1-1; 9 nucleotides match TRBD1. J lost 5 bases, V lost 6 bases, and 7 bases had no gene match. CDR1 and CDR2 (germline): KGHSH, LQKENI. This CDR3 region has 14 residues. CDR3 coding DNA: TGTGCCAGCTCCACCGACAGGGGGTCTACTGAAGCTTTCTTT. This gives the protein CASSTDRGSTEAFF.

A few counts support this clonotype. The gene calls are TRBV11-3 and TRBJ2-1; no clear D gene. The V end lost 4 bases, the J end lost 6 bases, and 7 bases lay between the germline ends. The CDR3 is 12 residues long. The germline gives CDR1 SGHNT, CDR2 YENEEA. In DNA form, the CDR3 reads TGTGCCAGCAGCTCCGACCTCAATGAGCAGTTCTTC. It translates to CASSSDLNEQFF. Together with reference TRBV11-3 and TRBJ2-1, the CDR3 gives the full variable domain: EAGVVQSPRYKIIEKKQPVAFWCNPISGHNTLYWYLQNLGQGPELLIRYENEEAVDDSQLPKDRFSAERLKGVDSTLKIQPAELGDSAVYLCASSSDLNEQFFGPGTRLTVL.

This clonotype appeared many times. The chain combines TRBV23-1 with TRBJ1-5; no definite D call. TRBV23-1 is flagged as an ORF with uncertain function. The V and J ends lost 2 bases and 0 bases respectively, with 11 bases between them. This CDR3 is built from 16 residues. CDR3 in amino acids: CASSQRPENSNQPQHF. The CDR3 DNA reads TGCGCCAGCAGTCAACGACCTGAGAATAGCAATCAGCCCCAGCATTTT.

This clonotype came up a few times. The J gene is TRBJ2-1, the V gene TRBV7-2, with a possible D match to TRBD1 (5 bases). V was trimmed by 4 bases and J by 9 bases, leaving 10 bases between them. This CDR3 comprises 12 residues. Looked up from germline, CDR1 is SGHTA and CDR2 is FQGNSA. CDR3 bases: TGTGCCAGCAGCTCACAGGCACTTGAGCAGTTCTTC. Protein product: CASSSQALEQFF. The complete variable domain, with remaining parts taken from reference TRBV7-2 and TRBJ2-1, reads GAGVSQSPSNKVTEKGKDVELRCDPISGHTALYWYRQSLGQGLEFLIYFQGNSAPDKSGLPSDRFSAERTGGSVSTLTIQRTQQEDSAVYLCASSSQALEQFFGPGTRLTVL.

Ten or more counts support this clonotype. The gene calls are TRBV7-6 and TRBJ2-1, with 9 positions matching TRBD1. After removal of 5 bases from V and 9 bases from J, the junction contained 11 bases not matched to a gene. This CDR3 is 15 amino acids long. Germline CDR1 reads SGHVS; CDR2 reads FNYEAQ. CDR3 loop: CASSVRDRVFFEQFF. The CDR3 DNA reads as TGTGCCAGCAGCGTACGGGACAGGGTCTTTTTTGAGCAGTTCTTC.

This clonotype was counted a few times. V and J are TRBV6-1 and TRBJ2-6; D gene uncertain. Germline-derived CDR1 and CDR2 are MNHNS and SASEGT. The CDR3 extends over 13 amino acids. V was pared by 6 bases and J by 0 bases, with 3 bases between. The CDR3 nucleotides read TGTGCCAGCAGAAGCTCTGGGGCCAACGTCCTGACTTTC. It codes for CASRSSGANVLTF.

This clonotype was found many times. The rearrangement links TRBV18 to TRBJ2-1; TRBD2 matches at 7 bases. Germline loops: CDR1 KGHSH, CDR2 LQKENI. The CDR3 totals 16 residues. V lost 2 bases, J lost 7 bases, and 11 bases stayed unmatched. The CDR3 bases are TGTGCCAGCTCACCAAGGCGCGGGAGCCGGGGGAATGAGCAGTTCTTC. Protein: CASSPRRGSRGNEQFF.

CDR3: CSATQGYEQYF. The CDR3 DNA sequence: TGCAGTGCAACACAGGGCTACGAGCAGTACTTC. V usage is TRBV20-1 and J usage is TRBJ2-7, with D possibly matching TRBD1 (6 bases). V lost 6 bases to trimming and J lost 3 bases, with 9 bases between them. The CDR3 contains 11 residues. CDR1 is DFQATT, CDR2 SNEGSKA, per germline (reference sequence).

This clonotype came up many times. The chain has TRBV6-6 and TRBJ2-4, with 13 bases that match TRBD2. Germline loops: CDR1 MNHNY, CDR2 SVGAGI (reference sequence). The CDR3 has 17 residues. V was clipped by 5 bases and J by 0 bases; unmatched bases: 4. The CDR3 coding sequence is TGTGCCAGCAGTCGACTAGCGGGGGGTCTAGCCAAAAACATTCAGTACTTC. This codes for CASSRLAGGLAKNIQYF.

V usage is TRBV15 and J usage is TRBJ2-5; perhaps TRBD2 as D (5 bases). CDR3 length: 14 residues. V gave up 0 bases and J gave up 4 bases, with 9 bases separating them. Germline CDR1 is LNHNV and CDR2 is YYDKDF (reference sequence). CDR3 residues: CATSREASGETQYF. The CDR3 coding sequence is TGTGCCACCAGCAGAGAGGCCAGCGGAGAGACCCAGTACTTC.

This clonotype has only a few counts. The V call is TRBV5-1, the J call TRBJ2-1, with D hard to call. V gave up 4 bases and J gave up 10 bases, with 15 bases separating them. Germline-derived CDR1 and CDR2 are SGHRS and YFSETQ. The CDR3 is 13 amino acids. CDR3 loop: CASSHRPVEEQFF. DNA of the CDR3: TGCGCCAGCAGCCACCGGCCGGTTGAGGAGCAGTTCTTC.

The V gene is TRBV11-3, the J gene TRBJ2-5, with D uncertain. With 3 bases removed from V and 3 bases from J, the gap between germline ends came to 11 bases. In germline, CDR1 is SGHNT, CDR2 YENEEA. This CDR3 has 14 amino acids. In DNA form, the CDR3 reads TGTGCCAGCAGCTTCTCTAGGTCGGAAGAGACCCAGTACTTC. It encodes CASSFSRSEETQYF.

This clonotype was observed many times. CDR3 coding DNA: TGTGCCAGCAGCCTCTTCTCCAATGAGCAGTTCTTC. Translation: CASSLFSNEQFF. The chain links TRBV5-4 to TRBJ2-1, with D hard to call. The V end lost 4 bases, the J end lost 6 bases, and 8 bases lay between the germline ends. CDR1 and CDR2 from the germline V gene are SGHNT and YYREEE (reference sequence). CDR3 size: 12 residues.

This chain connects TRBV18 to TRBJ2-3; no firm D call. Trimming took off 0 bases at V and 4 bases at J, with 5 bases between the two ends. The length of the CDR3 is 13 residues. The V gene's germline CDR1 is KGHSH and CDR2 LQKENI. CDR3 nucleotide sequence: TGTGCCAGCTCACCACCCTCGTCAGATACGCAGTATTTT. Amino acids: CASSPPSSDTQYF.

This clonotype was found many times. V and J are TRBV28 and TRBJ2-7, with 7 nucleotides matching TRBD1. Germline CDR1 MDHEN, CDR2 SYDVKM. This CDR3 region has 14 residues. Trimming took 3 bases from V and 2 from J; bases not matched to a gene: 4. The CDR3 DNA follows: TGTGCCAGCAGTTTCGGAAGGGGGCCCTACGAGCAGTACTTC. It codes for CASSFGRGPYEQYF.

This clonotype was recorded at least ten times. The V call is TRBV29-1, the J call TRBJ1-5, with D possibly matching TRBD1 (5 bases). The CDR3 runs to 13 residues. With 2 bases removed from V and 3 bases from J, the gap between germline ends came to 8 bases. Germline V gene sequence: CDR1 SQVTM, CDR2 ANQGSEA. The CDR3 coding sequence is TGCAGCGTTGAACAGGGACCCAATCAGCCCCAGCATTTT. Translation gives CSVEQGPNQPQHF.